This TCR beta chain was sequenced in a study of T-cell memory formation after mild COVID-19. Each CDR3 protein gets one entry after TCRdb re-called the 5' RACE reads with MiXCR. The sample holds around 200,000 distinct CDR3 sequences; approximately 16% are singletons and the top ten take about 1.9%. Germline V gene data show CDR1 as DFQATT and CDR2 as SNEGSKA (reference sequence). V trimming: 5 bases; J trimming: 5 bases; junction bases outside the gene matches: 13. CDR3 length equals 15 residues. The specimen was PBMCs or a T cell subset sorted from them (not recorded which). V is TRBV20-1 and J is TRBJ2-7; 9 bases agree with TRBD1. This clonotype was sampled from an adult woman who had mild COVID-19 (a few samples of this study predate the infection). Cell type and time point are not known. The CDR3 loop reads CSASNRGQGVDEQYF. The DNA for the CDR3 is TGCAGTGCTTCCAATCGGGGACAGGGAGTCGACGAGCAGTACTTC.